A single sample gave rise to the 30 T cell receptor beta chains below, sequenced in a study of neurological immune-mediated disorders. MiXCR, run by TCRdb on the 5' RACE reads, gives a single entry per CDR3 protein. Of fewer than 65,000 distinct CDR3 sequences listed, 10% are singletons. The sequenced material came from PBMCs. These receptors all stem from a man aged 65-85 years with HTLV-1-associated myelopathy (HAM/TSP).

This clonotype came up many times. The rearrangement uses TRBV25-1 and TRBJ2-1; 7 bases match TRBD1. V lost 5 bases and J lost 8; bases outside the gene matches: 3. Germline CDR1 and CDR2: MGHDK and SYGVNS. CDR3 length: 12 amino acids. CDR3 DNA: TGTGCCAGCAGTCTGACAGGGTATGAGCAGTTCTTC. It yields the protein CASSLTGYEQFF.

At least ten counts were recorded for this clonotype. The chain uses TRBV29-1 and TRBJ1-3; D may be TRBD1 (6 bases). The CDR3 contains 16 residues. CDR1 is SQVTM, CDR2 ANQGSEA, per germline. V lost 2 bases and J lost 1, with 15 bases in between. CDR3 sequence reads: CSVESSRGGSGNTIYF. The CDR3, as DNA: TGCAGCGTTGAATCTTCACGAGGGGGGTCTGGAAACACCATATATTTT.

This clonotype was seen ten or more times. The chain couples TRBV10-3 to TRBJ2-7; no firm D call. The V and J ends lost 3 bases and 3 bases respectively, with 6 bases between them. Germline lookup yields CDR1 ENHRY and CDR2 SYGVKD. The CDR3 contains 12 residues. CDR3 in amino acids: CAISDYNYEQYF. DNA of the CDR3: TGTGCCATCAGTGATTACAACTACGAGCAGTACTTC.

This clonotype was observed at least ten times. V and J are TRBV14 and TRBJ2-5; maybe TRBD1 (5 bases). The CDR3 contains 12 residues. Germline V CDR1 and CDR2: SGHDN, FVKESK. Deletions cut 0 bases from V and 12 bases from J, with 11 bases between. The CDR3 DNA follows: TGTGCCAGCAGCCAAGATTTTGGACAAGAGTACTTC. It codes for CASSQDFGQEYF.

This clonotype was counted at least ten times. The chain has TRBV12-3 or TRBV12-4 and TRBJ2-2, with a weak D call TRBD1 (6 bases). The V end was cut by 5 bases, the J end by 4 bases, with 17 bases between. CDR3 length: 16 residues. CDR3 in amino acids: CASSPGTPVGTGELFF. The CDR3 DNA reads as TGTGCCAGCAGTCCCGGGACACCGGTTGGCACCGGGGAGCTGTTTTTT.

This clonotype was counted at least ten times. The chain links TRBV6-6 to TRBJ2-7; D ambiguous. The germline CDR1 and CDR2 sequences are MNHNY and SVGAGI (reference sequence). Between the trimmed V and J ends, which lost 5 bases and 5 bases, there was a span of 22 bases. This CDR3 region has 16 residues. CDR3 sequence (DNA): TGTGCCAGCAGTCAAGGGTCGGCAGTTATTACCAACGAGCAGTACTTC. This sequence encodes CASSQGSAVITNEQYF.

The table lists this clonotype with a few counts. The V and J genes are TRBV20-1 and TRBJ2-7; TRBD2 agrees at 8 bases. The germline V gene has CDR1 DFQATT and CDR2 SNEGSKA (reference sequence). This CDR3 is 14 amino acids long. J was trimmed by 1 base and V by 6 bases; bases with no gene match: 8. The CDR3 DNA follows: TGCAGTGCCATCATAGCGGGACGATCCTACGAGCAGTACTTC. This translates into CSAIIAGRSYEQYF.

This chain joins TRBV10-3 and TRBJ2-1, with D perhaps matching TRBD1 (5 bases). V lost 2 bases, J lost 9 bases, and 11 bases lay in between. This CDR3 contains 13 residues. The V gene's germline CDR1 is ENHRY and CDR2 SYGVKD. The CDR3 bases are TGTGCCATCAGTGAGCCAGGGAAAACTGAGCAGTTCTTC. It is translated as CAISEPGKTEQFF.

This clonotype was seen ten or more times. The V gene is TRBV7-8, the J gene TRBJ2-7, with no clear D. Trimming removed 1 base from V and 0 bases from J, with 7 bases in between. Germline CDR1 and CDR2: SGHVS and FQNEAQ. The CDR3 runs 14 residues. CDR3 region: CASSLVDHSYEQYF. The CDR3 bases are TGTGCCAGCAGCTTAGTTGACCACTCCTACGAGCAGTACTTC. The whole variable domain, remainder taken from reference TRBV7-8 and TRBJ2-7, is GAGVSQSPRYKVAKRGQDVALRCDPISGHVSLFWYQQALGQGPEFLTYFQNEAQLDKSGLPSDRFFAERPEGSVSTLKIQRTQQEDSAVYLCASSLVDHSYEQYFGPGTRLTVT.

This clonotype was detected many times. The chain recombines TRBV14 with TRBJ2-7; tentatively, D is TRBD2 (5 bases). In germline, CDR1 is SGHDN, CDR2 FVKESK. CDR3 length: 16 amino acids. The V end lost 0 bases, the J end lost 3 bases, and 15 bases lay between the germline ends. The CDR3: CASSQDMNGGGYEQYF. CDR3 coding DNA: TGTGCCAGCAGCCAAGATATGAACGGCGGAGGCTACGAGCAGTACTTC.

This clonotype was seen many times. The CDR3 DNA reads TGTGCCAGCTCACCGAACGAACAGGGACTAGCGGGAGGTGGAGGGGCCAACGTCCTGACTTTC. This encodes CASSPNEQGLAGGGGANVLTF. The V call is TRBV18, the J call TRBJ2-6; 15 bases are a match to TRBD2. Germline assignment: CDR1 KGHSH and CDR2 LQKENI. The CDR3 is 21 residues long. V shed 3 bases, J shed 4 bases, and the junction held 13 bases outside the gene matches.

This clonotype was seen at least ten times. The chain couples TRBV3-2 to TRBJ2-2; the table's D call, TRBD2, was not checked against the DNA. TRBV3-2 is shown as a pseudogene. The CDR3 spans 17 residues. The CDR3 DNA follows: TGTGCCAGCAGCCTCCCGGATCCGGGCCCTAAGGGCGGGGAGCTGTTTTTT. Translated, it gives CASSLPDPGPKGGELFF.

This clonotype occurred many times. In DNA form, the CDR3 reads TGTGCCAGCAGCGGACGGACTAGCGGGAACCCGAACACCGGGGAGCTGTTTTTT. This codes for CASSGRTSGNPNTGELFF. This rearrangement joins TRBV9 to TRBJ2-2, with TRBD2 matching over 12 bases. Germline loops: CDR1 SGDLS, CDR2 YYNGEE. The CDR3 loop spans 18 amino acids. Trimming cost V 3 bases and J 0 bases; bases outside gene matches: 6.

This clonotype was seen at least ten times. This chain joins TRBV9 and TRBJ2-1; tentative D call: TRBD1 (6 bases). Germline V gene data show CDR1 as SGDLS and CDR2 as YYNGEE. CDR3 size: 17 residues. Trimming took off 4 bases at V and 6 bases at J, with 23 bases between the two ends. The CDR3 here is CASSPRGWGAEGNEQFF. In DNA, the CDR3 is TGTGCCAGCAGCCCCAGGGGCTGGGGCGCCGAGGGCAATGAGCAGTTCTTC.

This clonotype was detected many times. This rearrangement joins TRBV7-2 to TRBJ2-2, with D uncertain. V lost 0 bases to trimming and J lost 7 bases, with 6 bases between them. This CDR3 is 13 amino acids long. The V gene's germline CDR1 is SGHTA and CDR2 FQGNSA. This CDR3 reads CASSLARGGELFF. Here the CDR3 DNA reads TGTGCCAGCAGCTTAGCGCGAGGCGGGGAGCTGTTTTTT.

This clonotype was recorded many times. DNA for the CDR3: TGTGCCAGCAGTTTATATCGGGCAGGAACCCCAGATACGCAGTATTTT. Its translation: CASSLYRAGTPDTQYF. The chain carries TRBV27 and TRBJ2-3; D unresolved. The CDR3 has 16 residues. V was pared by 1 base and J by 4 bases, with 15 bases between. The germline gives CDR1 MNHEY, CDR2 SMNVEV (reference sequence).

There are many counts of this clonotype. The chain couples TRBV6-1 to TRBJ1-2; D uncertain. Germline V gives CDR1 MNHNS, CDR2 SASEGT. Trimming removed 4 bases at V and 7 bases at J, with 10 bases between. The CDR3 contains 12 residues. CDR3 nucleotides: TGTGCCAGCAGTGTCGACCGGGTTGGCTACACCTTC. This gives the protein CASSVDRVGYTF.

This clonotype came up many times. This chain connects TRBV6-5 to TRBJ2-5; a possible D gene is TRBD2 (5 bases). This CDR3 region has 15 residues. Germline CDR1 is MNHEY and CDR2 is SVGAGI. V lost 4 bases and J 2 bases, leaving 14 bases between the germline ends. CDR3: CASSSGDLYQETQYF. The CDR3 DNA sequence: TGTGCCAGCAGTTCCGGGGATCTGTATCAAGAGACCCAGTACTTC.

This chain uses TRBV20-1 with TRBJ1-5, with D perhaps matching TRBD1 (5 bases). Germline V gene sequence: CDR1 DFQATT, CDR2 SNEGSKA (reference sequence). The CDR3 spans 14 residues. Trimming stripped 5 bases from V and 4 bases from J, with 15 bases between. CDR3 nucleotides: TGCAGTGCTTCTATTTCGGGACGGAATCAGCCCCAGCATTTT. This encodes CSASISGRNQPQHF.

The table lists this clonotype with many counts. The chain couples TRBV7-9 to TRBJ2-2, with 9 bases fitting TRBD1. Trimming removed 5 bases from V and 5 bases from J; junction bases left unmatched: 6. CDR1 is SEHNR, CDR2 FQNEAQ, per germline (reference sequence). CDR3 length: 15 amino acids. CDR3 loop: CASSLRTGATGELFF. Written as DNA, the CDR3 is TGTGCCAGCAGCCTACGGACAGGGGCTACCGGGGAGCTGTTTTTT. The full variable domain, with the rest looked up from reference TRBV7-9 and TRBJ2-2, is DTGVSQNPRHKITKRGQNVTFRCDPISEHNRLYWYRQTLGQGPEFLTYFQNEAQLEKSRLLSDRFSAERPKGSFSTLEIQRTEQGDSAMYLCASSLRTGATGELFFGEGSRLTVL.

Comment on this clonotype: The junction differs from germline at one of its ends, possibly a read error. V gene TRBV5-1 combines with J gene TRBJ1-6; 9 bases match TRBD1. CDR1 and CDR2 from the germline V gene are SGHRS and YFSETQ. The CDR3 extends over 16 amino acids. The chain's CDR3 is CASSETGGGNNSHLNF. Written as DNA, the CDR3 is TGCGCCAGCAGCGAAACAGGGGGCGGGAATAATTCACACCTCAACTTT.

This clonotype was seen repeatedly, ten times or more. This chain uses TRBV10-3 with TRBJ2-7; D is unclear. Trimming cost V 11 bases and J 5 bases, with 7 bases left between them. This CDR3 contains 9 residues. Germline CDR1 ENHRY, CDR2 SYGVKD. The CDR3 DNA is TGTGCCGTCGGCGACGAGCAGTACTTC. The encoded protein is CAVGDEQYF.

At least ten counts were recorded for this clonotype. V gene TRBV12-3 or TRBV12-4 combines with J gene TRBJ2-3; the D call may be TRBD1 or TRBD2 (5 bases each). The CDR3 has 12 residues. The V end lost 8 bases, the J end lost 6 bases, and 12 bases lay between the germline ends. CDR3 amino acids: CASLGWGDTQYF. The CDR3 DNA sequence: TGTGCCAGCCTCGGGTGGGGGGATACGCAGTATTTT.

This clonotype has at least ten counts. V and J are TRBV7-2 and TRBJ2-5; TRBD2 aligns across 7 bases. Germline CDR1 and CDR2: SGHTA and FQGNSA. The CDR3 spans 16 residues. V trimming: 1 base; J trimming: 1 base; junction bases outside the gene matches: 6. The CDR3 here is CASSLGSSGAQETQYF. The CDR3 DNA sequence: TGTGCCAGCAGCTTAGGGTCTAGCGGAGCCCAAGAGACCCAGTACTTC.

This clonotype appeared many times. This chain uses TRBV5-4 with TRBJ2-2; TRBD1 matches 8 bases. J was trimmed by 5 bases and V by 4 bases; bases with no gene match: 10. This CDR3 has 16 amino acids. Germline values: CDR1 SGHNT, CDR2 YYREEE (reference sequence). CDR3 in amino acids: CASSDGPGQDTGELFF. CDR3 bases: TGTGCCAGCAGCGATGGTCCGGGACAGGATACCGGGGAGCTGTTTTTT.

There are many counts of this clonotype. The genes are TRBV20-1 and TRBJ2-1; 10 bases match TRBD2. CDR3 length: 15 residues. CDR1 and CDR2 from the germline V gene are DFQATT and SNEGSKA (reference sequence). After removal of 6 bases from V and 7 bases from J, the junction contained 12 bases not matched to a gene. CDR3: CSATTSGKNKNEQFF. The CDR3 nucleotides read TGCAGTGCGACAACTAGCGGGAAGAATAAAAATGAGCAGTTCTTC.

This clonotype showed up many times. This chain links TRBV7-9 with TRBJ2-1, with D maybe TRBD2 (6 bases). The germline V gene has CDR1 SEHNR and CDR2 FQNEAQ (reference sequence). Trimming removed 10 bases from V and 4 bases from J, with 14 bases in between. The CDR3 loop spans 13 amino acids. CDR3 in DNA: TGTGCCATCCTTGGGACTTATTACAATGAGCAGTTCTTC. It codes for CAILGTYYNEQFF.

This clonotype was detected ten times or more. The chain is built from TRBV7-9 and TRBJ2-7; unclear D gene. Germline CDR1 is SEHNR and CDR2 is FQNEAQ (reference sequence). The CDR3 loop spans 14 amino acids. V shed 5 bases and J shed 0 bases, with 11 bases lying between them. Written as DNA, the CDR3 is TGTGCCAGCAGCCTGACATCGAGCTCCTACGAGCAGTACTTC. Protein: CASSLTSSSYEQYF.

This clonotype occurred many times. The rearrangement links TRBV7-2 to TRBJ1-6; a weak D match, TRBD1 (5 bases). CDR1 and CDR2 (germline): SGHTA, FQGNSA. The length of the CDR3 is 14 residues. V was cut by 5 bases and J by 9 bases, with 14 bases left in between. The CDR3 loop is CASSRTTGPSPLHF. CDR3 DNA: TGTGCCAGCAGCCGGACCACAGGACCTTCACCCCTCCACTTT.

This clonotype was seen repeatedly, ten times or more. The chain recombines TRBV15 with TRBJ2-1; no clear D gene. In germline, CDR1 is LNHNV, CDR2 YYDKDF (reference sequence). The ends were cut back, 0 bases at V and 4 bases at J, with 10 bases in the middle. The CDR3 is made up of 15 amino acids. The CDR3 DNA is TGTGCCACCAGCAGAGATACGGCAGCTTACAATGAGCAGTTCTTC. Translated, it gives CATSRDTAAYNEQFF.